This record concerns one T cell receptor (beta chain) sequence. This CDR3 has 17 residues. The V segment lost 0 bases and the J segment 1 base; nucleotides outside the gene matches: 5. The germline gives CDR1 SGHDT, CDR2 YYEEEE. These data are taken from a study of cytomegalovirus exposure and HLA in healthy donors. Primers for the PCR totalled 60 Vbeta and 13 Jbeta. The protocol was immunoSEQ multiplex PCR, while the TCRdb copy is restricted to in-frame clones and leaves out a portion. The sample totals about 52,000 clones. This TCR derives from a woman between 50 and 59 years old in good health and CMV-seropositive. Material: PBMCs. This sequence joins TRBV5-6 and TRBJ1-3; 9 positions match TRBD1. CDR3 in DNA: TGTGCCAGCAGCTTGGAAGGACAGGGGAATTCTGGAAACACCATATATTTT. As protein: CASSLEGQGNSGNTIYF.